These 25 T cell receptor beta chains originate from one sample sequenced in a study of shared clonotypes between healthy human individuals. Measured with immunoSEQ multiplex PCR; TCRdb has only the in-frame clones, and not every one. The sample consists of 1.5 million to 2.5 million clones, about 95% of them appearing once. Terminally differentiated effector memory CD45RA+ cells were excluded from the naive CD8 cells, which were CD45RO-negative and positively selected for CCR7. Sample: naive CD8+ T cells sorted from blood. These receptors all come from a man between 18 and 29 years old in good health.

About this clone itself: This sample also contains other DNA sequences that code for the same CDR3. The genes are TRBV27 and TRBJ2-3, with D maybe TRBD2 (5 bases). CDR1 is MNHEY and CDR2 is SMNVEV in the germline V gene (reference sequence). The CDR3 runs 16 residues. V lost 0 bases and J 1 base, leaving 11 bases between the germline ends. CDR3 sequence (DNA): TGTGCCAGCAGTTTATCTCCGGGTAGCGGCACAGATACGCAGTATTTT. The encoded protein is CASSLSPGSGTDTQYF.

The chain couples TRBV2 to TRBJ1-1; TRBD1 aligns across 8 bases. Germline CDR1 and CDR2: SNHLY and FYNNEI. Trimming removed 1 base from V and 1 base from J; junction bases left unmatched: 5. The CDR3 extends over 16 amino acids. The CDR3 DNA is TGTGCCAGCAGTGAAGTGAGGGGACAGGCGAACACTGAAGCTTTCTTT. This encodes CASSEVRGQANTEAFF.

The J gene is TRBJ2-2, the V gene TRBV27, with D maybe TRBD1 (5 bases). Deletions cut 3 bases from V and 5 bases from J, with 7 bases between. This CDR3 comprises 13 residues. Germline-derived CDR1 and CDR2 are MNHEY and SMNVEV (reference sequence). Written as DNA, the CDR3 is TGTGCCAGCAGTTTCCGACAGACCGGGGAGCTGTTTTTT. Amino acid sequence: CASSFRQTGELFF.

For this clone: This specimen includes other DNA sequences encoding the same CDR3. The gene calls are TRBV27 and TRBJ1-1; perhaps TRBD1 as D (5 bases). This CDR3 is 14 amino acids long. Trimming pared 0 bases from V and 5 bases from J, leaving 10 bases between. The germline V gene encodes CDR1 MNHEY and CDR2 SMNVEV (reference sequence). CDR3 region: CASSLSRGNTEAFF. CDR3 nucleotides: TGTGCCAGCAGTTTATCGAGGGGAAATACTGAAGCTTTCTTT.

The chain has TRBV9 and TRBJ1-3; unclear D gene. Trimming shortened V by 0 bases and J by 4 bases, and 8 bases separated the two germline ends. Germline lookup yields CDR1 SGDLS and CDR2 YYNGEE. The CDR3 is made up of 14 amino acids. CDR3 amino acids: CASSVVSGGNTIYF. CDR3 sequence (DNA): TGTGCCAGCAGCGTAGTATCGGGGGGAAACACCATATATTTT.

V is TRBV6-5 and J is TRBJ1-3; no clear D gene. This CDR3 is built from 15 residues. The V and J ends lost 5 bases and 0 bases respectively, with 11 bases between them. Per the germline V gene, CDR1 is MNHEY and CDR2 is SVGAGI. The CDR3 nucleotides are TGTGCCAGCAGTGGCAGCTCGAGCTCTGGAAACACCATATATTTT. It codes for CASSGSSSSGNTIYF.

The V gene is TRBV13, the J gene TRBJ2-7; D may match TRBD1 or TRBD2 (5 bases each). The V gene's germline CDR1 is PRHDT and CDR2 FYEKMQ (reference sequence). This CDR3 is built from 13 residues. V was shortened by 5 bases and J by 5 bases, with 13 bases between the two germline ends. This chain's CDR3 is CASSLDGAHEQYF. The CDR3 bases are TGTGCCAGCAGCCTGGACGGGGCCCACGAGCAGTACTTC. Combining the CDR3 with reference TRBV13 and TRBJ2-7 gives the whole variable domain AAGVIQSPRHLIKEKRETATLKCYPIPRHDTVYWYQQGPGQDPQFLISFYEKMQSDKGSIPDRFSAQQFSDYHSELNMSSLELGDSALYFCASSLDGAHEQYFGPGTRLTVT.

The chain couples TRBV9 to TRBJ2-3, with D unclear. The germline V gene encodes CDR1 SGDLS and CDR2 YYNGEE. The V end lost 0 bases, the J end lost 1 base, and 12 bases lay between the germline ends. This CDR3 has 16 amino acids. The CDR3 DNA is TGTGCCAGCAGCGTAGAACAGACTTGGGGCACAGATACGCAGTATTTT. It encodes CASSVEQTWGTDTQYF.

The chain recombines TRBV15 with TRBJ2-5; D might be TRBD1 (6 bases). Germline loops: CDR1 LNHNV, CDR2 YYDKDF (reference sequence). CDR3 size: 16 residues. V was shortened by 2 bases and J by 5 bases, with 18 bases between the two germline ends. The CDR3 DNA is TGTGCCACCAGCAGACTAGTCGATCAGGGGATGGAGACCCAGTACTTC. Protein sequence: CATSRLVDQGMETQYF.

CDR3 protein: CASSLDETGGEQYF. The CDR3 nucleotides read TGTGCCAGCAGCCTCGACGAGACCGGAGGCGAGCAGTACTTC. J is TRBJ2-7 and V is TRBV25-1; tentatively, D is TRBD2 (5 bases). V shed 6 bases and J shed 6 bases, with 18 bases lying between them. This CDR3 has 14 residues. CDR1 and CDR2 from the germline V gene are MGHDK and SYGVNS.

The table lists this clone with a few counts. The V call is TRBV2, the J call TRBJ2-3; the D is unclear. V lost 2 bases and J lost 4, with 10 bases in between. Germline V gene lookup returns CDR1 SNHLY and CDR2 FYNNEI. CDR3 length: 14 amino acids. CDR3 nucleotides: TGTGCCAGCAGTGAACTAGGGTTTCCAGATACGCAGTATTTT. Translation gives CASSELGFPDTQYF.

The chain is built from TRBV4-1 and TRBJ1-4; D possibly corresponds to TRBD1 (5 bases). CDR3 length: 16 amino acids. The germline gives CDR1 MGHRA, CDR2 YSYEKL. Trimming took 4 bases from V and 8 from J, leaving 20 bases between them. DNA of the CDR3: TGCGCCAGCAGCCCAAGGATCCGGGGCTTGGGGGAAAAACTGTTTTTT. Translating gives CASSPRIRGLGEKLFF.

This rearrangement joins TRBV4-3 to TRBJ2-1; unclear D gene. Trimming took off 1 base at V and 3 bases at J, with 7 bases between the two ends. There are 14 residues in the CDR3. The germline gives CDR1 LGHNA, CDR2 YSLEER. DNA of the CDR3: TGCGCCAGCAGCCAAGCTGTCAGCTACAATGAGCAGTTCTTC. Its protein product is CASSQAVSYNEQFF.

The chain combines TRBV11-2 with TRBJ1-5; no clear D gene. This CDR3 has 13 amino acids. The germline CDR1 and CDR2 sequences are SGHAT and FQNNGV. Trimming left V 0 bases short and J 6 bases short, with 6 bases between. Here the CDR3 reads CASSLDGAQPQHF. The CDR3 DNA reads TGTGCCAGCAGCTTAGATGGCGCTCAGCCCCAGCATTTT.

The rearrangement joins TRBV4-1 to TRBJ2-7; maybe TRBD1 (6 bases). Germline V gene sequence: CDR1 MGHRA, CDR2 YSYEKL. V was shortened by 4 bases and J by 5 bases, with 18 bases between the two germline ends. CDR3 length equals 15 residues. CDR3 loop: CASSPDGTGLDEQYF. The CDR3 nucleotides read TGCGCCAGCAGCCCCGATGGAACAGGGCTGGACGAGCAGTACTTC.

The chain carries TRBV9 and TRBJ2-1; 13 nucleotides match TRBD2. Germline V CDR1 and CDR2: SGDLS, YYNGEE. The J segment lost 5 bases and the V segment lost 4 bases, leaving 6 bases of the junction unmatched. This CDR3 region has 16 residues. The CDR3 DNA follows: TGTGCCAGCAGCACAACCGGGACTAGCGGGAACAATGAGCAGTTCTTC. This sequence encodes CASSTTGTSGNNEQFF.

In regard to this clone: In the same sample, other DNA sequences code for this CDR3. The rearrangement links TRBV7-9 to TRBJ2-3; 9 bases map to TRBD2. J lost 0 bases, V lost 5 bases, and 3 bases had no gene match. Per the germline V gene, CDR1 is SEHNR and CDR2 is FQNEAQ (reference sequence). The CDR3 covers 15 residues. The CDR3 here is CASSPLAGSTDTQYF. The CDR3 DNA sequence: TGTGCCAGCAGCCCACTAGCGGGTAGCACAGATACGCAGTATTTT.

The CDR3 spells CATSPGLATSYEQYF. Written as DNA, the CDR3 is TGTGCCACCAGCCCCGGACTAGCGACCTCCTACGAGCAGTACTTC. The rearrangement joins TRBV15 to TRBJ2-7; 9 positions match TRBD2. The trim removed 5 bases at V and 0 bases at J, leaving 5 bases unmatched. Germline V gives CDR1 LNHNV, CDR2 YYDKDF (reference sequence). This CDR3 region has 15 residues.

The chain recombines TRBV7-9 with TRBJ2-7; TRBD2 is a possible D gene (6 bases). The CDR3 consists of 14 residues. V shed 6 bases and J shed 3 bases, with 15 bases lying between them. The germline V gene encodes CDR1 SEHNR and CDR2 FQNEAQ (reference sequence). The CDR3 DNA sequence: TGTGCCAGCAGGGCTGAGGGGCGGGACTACGAGCAGTACTTC. It translates to CASRAEGRDYEQYF.

Regarding this clone: Other DNA sequences in this sample translate to the same CDR3. The chain has TRBV5-1 and TRBJ1-1, with D perhaps matching TRBD1 (5 bases). The CDR3 length is 13 residues. Germline CDR1 reads SGHRS; CDR2 reads YFSETQ. The V gene lost 1 base and the J gene lost 4 bases, with 8 bases spanning the gap. The CDR3 DNA sequence: TGCGCCAGCAGCTTGTCGGGGGGCACTGAAGCTTTCTTT. Translating it yields CASSLSGGTEAFF. The full variable domain, completed using reference TRBV5-1 and TRBJ1-1, is KAGVTQTPRYLIKTRGQQVTLSCSPISGHRSVSWYQQTPGQGLQFLFEYFSETQRNKGNFPGRFSGRQFSNSRSEMNVSTLELGDSALYLCASSLSGGTEAFFGQGTRLTVV.

The rearrangement uses TRBV27 and TRBJ2-7; 10 bases agree with TRBD2. Germline assignment: CDR1 MNHEY and CDR2 SMNVEV (reference sequence). Trimming took 8 bases from V and 3 from J; bases not matched to a gene: 10. The CDR3 loop spans 15 amino acids. The CDR3 nucleotides read TGTGCCAGCGAAGCGGGAGGGCCGTCCGGCTACGAGCAGTACTTC. Amino acids: CASEAGGPSGYEQYF.

The V gene is TRBV29-1, the J gene TRBJ2-5; D remains ambiguous. CDR1 SQVTM and CDR2 ANQGSEA come from the germline V gene. The V gene lost 2 bases and the J gene lost 5 bases, with 15 bases spanning the gap. The CDR3 runs to 14 residues. In DNA form, the CDR3 reads TGCAGCGTTGAAACTCTGGGCAGTTGGGAGACCCAGTACTTC. It codes for CSVETLGSWETQYF.

The chain employs TRBV11-1 and TRBJ2-5; the D is unclear. Trimming pared 1 base from V and 0 bases from J, leaving 9 bases between. The CDR3 totals 15 residues. CDR1 and CDR2 from the germline V gene are SGHAT and FQDESV (reference sequence). In DNA, the CDR3 is TGTGCCAGCAGCTTAGAGATGGGAAACCAAGAGACCCAGTACTTC. It translates to CASSLEMGNQETQYF.

The chain uses TRBV10-3 and TRBJ2-7; 7 nucleotides align to TRBD2. Germline-derived CDR1 and CDR2 are ENHRY and SYGVKD. The CDR3 is made up of 13 amino acids. With V trimmed by 7 bases and J by 1 base, 4 bases remained unmatched. The CDR3 sequence: CAIKRDESYEQYF. CDR3 in DNA: TGTGCCATCAAGCGGGATGAGTCCTACGAGCAGTACTTC.

The rearrangement uses TRBV27 and TRBJ1-6; D not resolved. This CDR3 contains 16 residues. V gave up 5 bases and J gave up 9 bases, with 20 bases separating them. Germline CDR1 MNHEY, CDR2 SMNVEV (reference sequence). CDR3 in amino acids: CASSLRGVADVSPLHF. For the CDR3, the DNA is TGTGCCAGCAGTCTACGCGGGGTAGCGGATGTTTCACCCCTCCACTTT.